The T cell receptor (beta chain) described here comes from a study of blood T cell repertoires in COVID-19. Only in-frame clones appear in the TCRdb table, and some are missing; sequencing was by immunoSEQ multiplex PCR. The sample lists about 360,000 clones; about 89% were seen once. Germline lookup yields CDR1 MGHRA and CDR2 YSYEKL. The CDR3 contains 15 residues. Trimming left V 1 base short and J 7 bases short, with 14 bases between. The chain uses TRBV4-1 and TRBJ2-1; TRBD1 might be the D (7 bases). Sequences were obtained from PBMCs or T cells enriched from blood (not recorded which). This TCR came from a man aged 30 to 39 who had recovered from COVID-19. CDR3 nucleotides: TGCGCCAGCAGCCAAGTTCCAGGGGGGACTAATGAGCAGTTCTTC. This sequence encodes CASSQVPGGTNEQFF.